These 10 T cell receptor beta chains share one sample of origin, sequenced in a study of blood T cell repertoires in COVID-19. Profiled with immunoSEQ multiplex PCR; TCRdb holds only in-frame clones, not every one. The sample lists about 270,000 clones, under 90% occurring once. Sequencing was carried out using peripheral blood. These receptors came from a human donor in a cohort sampled during active COVID-19.

The chain carries TRBV7-2 and TRBJ2-1; 8 bases agree with TRBD2. Trimming at V came to 4 bases and at J to 9 bases, leaving 8 bases not matched to a gene. Germline V gene sequence: CDR1 SGHTA, CDR2 FQGNSA. The CDR3 loop spans 14 amino acids. CDR3 nucleotide sequence: TGTGCCAGCAGCTCCTGGACTAGCATTAGTGAGCAGTTCTTC. It translates to CASSSWTSISEQFF.

The rearrangement links TRBV2 to TRBJ2-5; D might be TRBD2 (5 bases). Looked up from germline, CDR1 is SNHLY and CDR2 is FYNNEI. The V and J ends lost 5 bases and 5 bases respectively, with 18 bases between them. This CDR3 is 15 amino acids long. The CDR3 reads CASSWPGSPKETQYF. The CDR3 nucleotides read TGTGCCAGCAGTTGGCCGGGATCTCCTAAGGAGACCCAGTACTTC.

The V gene is TRBV7-2, the J gene TRBJ2-7, with 9 bases fitting TRBD2. Germline CDR1 reads SGHTA; CDR2 reads FQGNSA. The CDR3 loop spans 15 amino acids. V shed 5 bases and J 2 bases; nucleotides not matched to a gene: 7. The CDR3 sequence: CASSEMAGGTYEQYF. The CDR3 coding sequence is TGTGCCAGCAGCGAGATGGCGGGGGGGACCTACGAGCAGTACTTC.

A few counts support this clone. The CDR3 region is CASEGGSREQYF. As DNA, the CDR3 is TGTGCCAGCGAGGGGGGGTCTCGCGAGCAGTACTTC. The chain joins TRBV18 to TRBJ2-7; a weak D match, TRBD2 (7 bases). The CDR3 runs to 12 residues. The V end lost 8 bases, the J end lost 6 bases, and 14 bases lay between the germline ends. In germline, CDR1 is KGHSH, CDR2 LQKENI.

The chain couples TRBV7-9 to TRBJ2-7; tentatively, D is TRBD1 (6 bases). V lost 1 base to trimming and J lost 3 bases, with 13 bases between them. The CDR3 runs to 15 residues. Germline CDR1 SEHNR, CDR2 FQNEAQ (reference sequence). The CDR3: CASSLEDSGGYEQYF. Written as DNA, the CDR3 is TGTGCCAGCAGCTTAGAGGACAGCGGAGGCTACGAGCAGTACTTC.

The chain links TRBV7-2 to TRBJ2-3, with TRBD1 as a possible D gene (5 bases). V lost 2 bases and J lost 0, with 9 bases in between. This CDR3 has 15 amino acids. Germline V gives CDR1 SGHTA, CDR2 FQGNSA. Written as DNA, the CDR3 is TGTGCCAGCAGCTTACAGGGAATGAGCACAGATACGCAGTATTTT. The encoded protein is CASSLQGMSTDTQYF.

The chain has TRBV11-1 and TRBJ2-7; TRBD1 is a possible D gene (5 bases). Trimming stripped 5 bases from V and 0 bases from J, with 14 bases between. Germline V gene sequence: CDR1 SGHAT, CDR2 FQDESV (reference sequence). The CDR3 is made up of 15 amino acids. CDR3 nucleotide sequence: TGTGCCAGCAGCCGCAGGGAAGTTGTCTCCTACGAGCAGTACTTC. Amino acid sequence: CASSRREVVSYEQYF.

The chain joins TRBV11-2 to TRBJ2-7; weak D call: TRBD1 (6 bases). V lost 5 bases and J lost 3, with 11 bases in between. The germline V gene has CDR1 SGHAT and CDR2 FQNNGV. The CDR3 is 13 residues long. The CDR3 here is CASSNRRGYEQYF. CDR3 DNA: TGTGCCAGCAGCAACCGCAGGGGCTACGAGCAGTACTTC.

The chain is built from TRBV10-1 and TRBJ1-5; no clear D gene. The germline V and J ends were trimmed by 2 bases and 2 bases, with 7 bases remaining between them. Germline lookup yields CDR1 WNHNN and CDR2 SYGVQD (reference sequence). The CDR3 totals 14 residues. The chain's CDR3 is CASSERVGNQPQHF. Written as DNA, the CDR3 is TGCGCCAGCAGTGAGCGGGTTGGCAATCAGCCCCAGCATTTT.

The V and J genes are TRBV5-8 and TRBJ2-7, with D tentatively TRBD1 (5 bases). Trimming took off 4 bases at V and 4 bases at J, with 9 bases between the two ends. Germline lookup yields CDR1 SGHTS and CDR2 YDEGEE. The CDR3 extends over 12 amino acids. The CDR3 DNA follows: TGTGCCAGCAGCATTCAGGGATACGAGCAGTACTTC. Amino acids: CASSIQGYEQYF. Drawing the rest from reference TRBV5-8 and TRBJ2-7, the complete variable domain is EAGVTQSPTHLIKTRGQQATLRCSPISGHTSVYWYQQALGLGLQFLLWYDEGEERNRGNFPPRFSGRQFPNYSSELNVNALELEDSALYLCASSIQGYEQYFGPGTRLTVT.